This T cell receptor (beta chain) was captured in a study of blood T cell repertoires in COVID-19. Enrolled through a virtual design, the participants were between 18 and 89 years of age and came from about two dozen US areas. Cohorts were assigned according to the clinical history that participants reported. The table came from immunoSEQ multiplex PCR; TCRdb's copy has only in-frame clones and leaves some out. The sample has 300,000 to 400,000 clones, roughly 88% seen once; the top ten hold roughly 0.97%. This CDR3 region has 17 residues. V lost 0 bases and J 0 bases, leaving 10 bases between the germline ends. The V gene's germline CDR1 is SGHRS and CDR2 YFSETQ.

This receptor was identified in a woman between 25 and 40 years old with acute COVID-19. Sequencing was carried out using PBMCs or T cells enriched from blood (not recorded which). This chain links TRBV5-1 with TRBJ2-6, with D unclear. Here the CDR3 reads CASSLEKRNSGANVLTF. The CDR3 nucleotides are TGCGCCAGCAGCTTGGAGAAGAGGAACTCTGGGGCCAACGTCCTGACTTTC. Filled out from reference TRBV5-1 and TRBJ2-6, the complete variable domain reads KAGVTQTPRYLIKTRGQQVTLSCSPISGHRSVSWYQQTPGQGLQFLFEYFSETQRNKGNFPGRFSGRQFSNSRSEMNVSTLELGDSALYLCASSLEKRNSGANVLTFGAGSRLTVL.